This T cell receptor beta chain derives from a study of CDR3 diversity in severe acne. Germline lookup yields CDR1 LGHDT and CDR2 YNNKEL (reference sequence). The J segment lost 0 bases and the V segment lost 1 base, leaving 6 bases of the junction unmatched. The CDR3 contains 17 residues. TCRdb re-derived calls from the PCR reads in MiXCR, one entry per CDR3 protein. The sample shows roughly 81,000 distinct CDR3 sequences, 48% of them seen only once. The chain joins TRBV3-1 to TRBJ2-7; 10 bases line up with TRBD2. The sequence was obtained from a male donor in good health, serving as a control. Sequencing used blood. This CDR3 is CASSQVFGLADSYEQYF. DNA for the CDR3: TGTGCCAGCAGCCAAGTGTTCGGACTAGCGGACTCCTACGAGCAGTACTTC.